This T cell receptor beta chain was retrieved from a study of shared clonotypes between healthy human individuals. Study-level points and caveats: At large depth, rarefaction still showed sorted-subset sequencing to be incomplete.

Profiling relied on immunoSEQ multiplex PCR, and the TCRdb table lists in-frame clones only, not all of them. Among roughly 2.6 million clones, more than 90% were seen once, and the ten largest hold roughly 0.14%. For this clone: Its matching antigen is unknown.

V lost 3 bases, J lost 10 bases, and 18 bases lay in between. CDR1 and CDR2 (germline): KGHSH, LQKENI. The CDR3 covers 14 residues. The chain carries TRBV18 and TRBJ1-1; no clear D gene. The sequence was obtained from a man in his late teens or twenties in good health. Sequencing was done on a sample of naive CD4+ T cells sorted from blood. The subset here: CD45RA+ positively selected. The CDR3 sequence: CASSPAGFPERAFF. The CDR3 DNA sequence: TGTGCCAGCTCACCGGCCGGGTTCCCCGAGAGAGCTTTCTTT.